This T cell receptor beta chain was documented in a study of T-cell memory formation after mild COVID-19 (dated by TCRdb to the early 2020s). Background on the whole study: TCR sequence clusters from the two donors were found to be largely donor specific. In a couple of donors, T-cell clones that expanded and contracted after mild COVID-19 were tracked by sequencing TCRalpha and TCRbeta repertoires over time. The cohort was made up of two young adult volunteers, one female and one male, who were previously healthy.

Trimming costs V 4 bases and J 5 bases, and their ends lie 11 bases apart. The germline V gene (reference sequence) sets CDR1 to PRHDT and CDR2 to FYEKMQ. The CDR3 measures 14 amino acids from cysteine to phenylalanine. Of all the DNA, just the CDR3 is kept, 42 bases in frame from base 1. The data were produced on an Illumina NovaSeq 6000. cDNA libraries for TCRalpha and TCRbeta were prepared by 5'RACE using constant-segment primers, with sample barcodes and unique molecular identifiers added. Trizol reagent was used to extract RNA from every sample. The libraries were amplified in two PCR steps, and the second step added a second sample barcode and Illumina TruSeq adapters. The libraries were sequenced on an Illumina NovaSeq using 2 x 150 bp paired-end reads. Per the original workflow: Demultiplexing of reads and collapsing into UMI-guided consensus sequences were performed with migec v1.2.7. Using mixcr v2.1.11, the UMI consensuses were aligned to TRA and TRB V and J templates and assembled into clonotypes. Expanded or contracted clonotypes were those called significant by both edgeR and NoisET, with noise models trained on biological replicates. For edgeR calls, the thresholds were a false discovery rate-adjusted p below 0.01 and a log2 fold-change of 1. As an exploratory analysis of dynamics, max-normalized trajectories of the 1000 most abundant clonotypes were examined by PCA with hierarchical clustering. Each responding clone was given a CD4 or CD8 phenotype based on the CD4+ and CD8+ repertoires, which had been sequenced separately. Starting from the raw public reads, TCRdb applied fastp trimming at Q25, assembled clones with MiXCR and retained in-frame beta chains. For every CDR3 protein sequence, its rows merge into one entry that carries the most common genes and DNA. The V and J calls reflect TCRdb's pipeline rather than the authors' work. This sample lists 130,000 to 150,000 distinct CDR3 sequences; about 19% were detected once. The top ten clones comprise around 2.5% of the sample.

With respect to this clonotype: This receptor's antigen is unknown. No qualities accompany the bases; no much larger clone lies one base away.

Ficoll-Paque density gradient centrifugation was used to isolate PBMCs. What the research found in general, with its limitations: Whether the second-wave clones peaking on day 37 were SARS-CoV-2 specific was not confirmed. From day 15 to 85, contracting clones showed balanced CD4/CD8 phenotypes, whereas a second wave of clones that expanded from day 15 to 37 leaned towards CD4+. Contracting CD4+ clones were found mainly in CM and EM memory subsets, while CD8+ clones were enriched in EMRA. Only a couple of mild cases were covered in the study, and larger cohorts including severe cases with pre-infection samples were considered necessary. Some responding clones were detected in pre-infection memory, which suggested that pre-existing cross-reactive memory T cells had joined the SARS-CoV-2 response.

The sequence is built from TRBV13 and TRBJ1-4; no D gene is confidently identified. Sequencing was performed on PBMCs or a T cell subset sorted from them (not recorded which). This receptor was obtained from an adult woman who had mild COVID-19 (a few samples of this study predate the infection). The sample titles of this study are shuffled in the database, so cell type and time point are left out; the donor was told from shared clones. The CDR3 here reads CASSWTNGNEKLFF. The DNA is TGTGCCAGCAGCTGGACCAACGGGAATGAAAAACTGTTTTTT. The full variable domain, with segments outside the CDR3 supplied by the reference TRBV13 and TRBJ1-4 proteins, appears as AAGVIQSPRHLIKEKRETATLKCYPIPRHDTVYWYQQGPGQDPQFLISFYEKMQSDKGSIPDRFSAQQFSDYHSELNMSSLELGDSALYFCASSWTNGNEKLFFGSGTQLSVL.